This T cell receptor (beta chain) was retrieved from a study of T cells after yellow fever vaccination. The overall study: Fractions with few cells were prepared using SMART-Seq v4 Ultra Low Input.

The CDR3 is made up of 15 amino acids. The V gene lost 6 bases and the J gene lost 4 bases, with 13 bases spanning the gap. This clonotype has more than one count but fewer than ten. The target antigen is unknown. Generation of TCR cDNA used 5'RACE template switching (which added a universal primer site and UMIs). TCRdb processed the 5' RACE reads anew with MiXCR; each CDR3 protein has one entry. This sample has approximately 260,000 distinct CDR3 sequences, with under 15% found just once. Whole-study results and caveats: The secondary response showed a weaker magnitude and a faster peak, day 5 versus 15. Overlap between CD4 and CD8 compartments was detected for a small share of clonotypes.

The material sequenced was CD4+ T cells sorted from PBMCs, taken 45 days after the yellow fever booster vaccination. The TCR was taken from a man between 25 and 39 years old who received the YFV17D yellow fever vaccine. This sequence joins TRBV12-3 or TRBV12-4 and TRBJ2-6; D possibly corresponds to TRBD2 (7 bases). In DNA, the CDR3 is TGTGCCAGCAGCTCCCGGGGGGCGGGGGCCAACGTCCTGACTTTC. Translation: CASSSRGAGANVLTF.